The clone carrying this TCR beta chain is medium-sized within its sample. Its target is unknown. All gene names here are mouse names. Read coverage stops 1 residue before the CDR3 terminus; the germline J gene supplies the remainder. Time point indicated: mouse harvest day 7 after allogeneic transplant. The graft held 10^6 splenic CD5+ T cells and 10^7 T-cell-depleted bone marrow cells. Tissues came from B6→BALB/c major-mismatch GVHD mice at day 7 or 14. The sample originates from a study of tissue T cells after allogeneic stem cell transplantation. Study-level points and caveats: Shared clones across patients were few; motif clustering revealed tissue-specific shared signatures. The study did not identify alloreactive or antigen-specific tissue TCRs, and some clones might be persisting host cells.

TCRdb's table, derived via immunoSEQ multiplex PCR, lists solely in-frame clones and lacks some. Of under 6,000 clones detected, around 47% appear once; the ten largest clones hold roughly 3%. This CDR3 region has 13 residues. Germline CDR1 KGHTA, CDR2 FQNQQP. Material: skin. The sequence came from a female BALB/c mouse given C57BL/6 T cells with graft-versus-host disease after an allogeneic hematopoietic cell transplant. The chain is built from TRBV23 and TRBJ2-2. The CDR3 reads CSSSQSGPGQLYF. The CDR3 bases that were read are TGCTCCAGCAGTCAATCGGGCCCCGGGCAGCTCTAC.